The rows below give T cell receptor beta chains drawn from one sample of a study of regulatory T cells in long-lasting Graves disease. TCRdb re-called the multiplex PCR reads through MiXCR, storing one row per CDR3 protein. The sample consists of about 290,000 distinct CDR3 sequences, around 20% of them appearing once. The sequencing used peripheral blood mononuclear cells (PBMCs), collected when the disease was refractory, from a patient treated with antithyroid drugs. The receptors here all came from a female donor with Graves disease. Each CDR3 is given with its conserved first and last residue. The order of the fields is V gene, J gene, clone size, D gene, CDR3 protein, CDR3 DNA. D genes are given only for firm matches. Size values are once, few and many counts, or a class for expanded clones, and some rows have none.

>TRBV20-1|TRBJ1-5|-|-
CSASVSGLGQPQHF
TGCAGTGCTAGCGTTTCGGGGCTGGGTCAGCCCCAGCATTTT
>TRBV4-1|TRBJ2-7|many|TRBD1
CASSLNRDRLEQYF
TGCGCCAGCAGCCTCAACCGGGACAGGCTCGAGCAGTACTTC
>TRBV12-3/TRBV12-4|TRBJ2-7|-|-
CASSQTAIPYEQYF
TGTGCCAGCAGTCAGACGGCAATCCCCTACGAGCAGTACTTC
>TRBV2|TRBJ2-2|many|-
CASSEWEVTGELFF
TGTGCCAGCAGTGAATGGGAGGTAACCGGGGAGCTGTTTTTT
>TRBV11-2|TRBJ1-2|many|-
CASSLGGANYGYTF
TGTGCCAGCAGCTTAGGGGGCGCTAACTATGGCTACACCTTC
>TRBV3-1|TRBJ1-3|few|-
CASSQRGGGNTIYF
TGTGCCAGCAGCCAACGAGGCGGTGGAAACACCATATATTTT
>TRBV6-1|TRBJ2-1|-|-
CASSPGRNDEQFF
TGTGCCAGCAGTCCGGGTCGGAACGATGAGCAGTTCTTC
>TRBV29-1|TRBJ1-2|-|-
CSVRSQGSGYTF
TGCAGCGTTCGGAGTCAGGGGAGCGGCTACACCTTC
>TRBV6-1|TRBJ1-1|-|-
CASGDVAEAFF
TGTGCCAGCGGTGACGTTGCTGAAGCTTTCTTT
>TRBV30|TRBJ1-4|-|-
CAWSAATTGNEKLFF
TGTGCCTGGAGTGCCGCCACCACAGGAAATGAAAAACTGTTTTTT
>TRBV5-6|TRBJ2-7|-|TRBD1
CASKDRGRYEQYF
TGTGCCAGCAAGGACAGGGGAAGGTACGAGCAGTACTTC
>TRBV28|TRBJ2-7|many|TRBD1
CAGSTGADLREQYF
TGTGCCGGTTCGACAGGGGCGGACCTACGGGAGCAGTACTTC
>TRBV6-5|TRBJ1-1|few|-
CASSYHKMNTGAFF
TGTGCCAGCAGTTATCACAAGATGAACACTGGAGCTTTCTTT
>TRBV7-2|TRBJ1-1|once|-
CASSLYTGEMNTEAFF
TGTGCCAGCAGCTTATACACAGGAGAGATGAACACTGAAGCTTTCTTT
>TRBV7-2|TRBJ2-4|many|TRBD2
CASSLQREAKNIQYF
TGTGCCAGCAGCTTACAGCGGGAGGCCAAAAACATTCAGTACTTC
>TRBV7-9|TRBJ2-7|many|-
CASSDQLGRLIYEQYF
TGTGCCAGCAGCGACCAATTGGGGAGGCTGATCTACGAGCAGTACTTC